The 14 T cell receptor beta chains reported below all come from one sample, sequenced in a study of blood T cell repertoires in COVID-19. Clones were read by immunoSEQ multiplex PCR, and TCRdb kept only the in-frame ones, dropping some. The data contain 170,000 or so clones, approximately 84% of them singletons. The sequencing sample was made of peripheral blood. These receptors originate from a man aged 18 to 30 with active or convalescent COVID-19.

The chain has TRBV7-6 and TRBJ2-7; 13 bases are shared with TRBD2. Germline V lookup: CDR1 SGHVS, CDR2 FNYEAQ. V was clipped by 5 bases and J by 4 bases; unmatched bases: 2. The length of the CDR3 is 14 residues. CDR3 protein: CASSRTSGGYEQYF. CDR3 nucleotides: TGTGCCAGCAGCCGGACTAGCGGGGGATACGAGCAGTACTTC.

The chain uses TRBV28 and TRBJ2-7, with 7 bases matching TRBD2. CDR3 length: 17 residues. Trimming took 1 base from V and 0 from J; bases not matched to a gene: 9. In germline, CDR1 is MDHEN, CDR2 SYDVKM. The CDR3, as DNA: TGTGCCAGCAGTTTATTCGGCGGGAGCCCGGACTCCTACGAGCAGTACTTC. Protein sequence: CASSLFGGSPDSYEQYF. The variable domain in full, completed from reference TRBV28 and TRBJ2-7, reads DVKVTQSSRYLVKRTGEKVFLECVQDMDHENMFWYRQDPGLGLRLIYFSYDVKMKEKGDIPEGYSVSREKKERFSLILESASTNQTSMYLCASSLFGGSPDSYEQYFGPGTRLTVT.

The CDR3 nucleotides read TGTGCCAGCAGTAACGGACTAGCGGGAGTGTATGAGCAGTTCTTC. Translating it yields CASSNGLAGVYEQFF. J is TRBJ2-1 and V is TRBV28; 13 bases are a match to TRBD2. The CDR3 consists of 15 residues. In germline, CDR1 is MDHEN, CDR2 SYDVKM. The V segment lost 5 bases and the J segment 8 bases; nucleotides outside the gene matches: 6.

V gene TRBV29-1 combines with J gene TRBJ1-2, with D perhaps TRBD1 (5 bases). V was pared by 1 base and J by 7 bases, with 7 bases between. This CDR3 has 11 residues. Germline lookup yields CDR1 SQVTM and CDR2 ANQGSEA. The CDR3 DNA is TGCAGCGTTGAAGTTACAGGTGGCTACACCTTC. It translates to CSVEVTGGYTF.

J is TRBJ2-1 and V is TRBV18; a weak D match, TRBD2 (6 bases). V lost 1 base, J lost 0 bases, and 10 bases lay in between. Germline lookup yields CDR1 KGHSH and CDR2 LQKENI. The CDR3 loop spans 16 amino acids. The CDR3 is CASSPLGGSSYNEQFF. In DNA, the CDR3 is TGTGCCAGCTCACCACTTGGGGGGAGCTCCTACAATGAGCAGTTCTTC.

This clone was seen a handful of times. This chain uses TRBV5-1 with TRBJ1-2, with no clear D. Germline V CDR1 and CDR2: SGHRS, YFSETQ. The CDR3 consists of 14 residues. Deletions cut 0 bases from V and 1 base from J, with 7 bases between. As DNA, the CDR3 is TGCGCCAGCAGCTTGGTACAGAATAACTATGGCTACACCTTC. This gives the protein CASSLVQNNYGYTF.

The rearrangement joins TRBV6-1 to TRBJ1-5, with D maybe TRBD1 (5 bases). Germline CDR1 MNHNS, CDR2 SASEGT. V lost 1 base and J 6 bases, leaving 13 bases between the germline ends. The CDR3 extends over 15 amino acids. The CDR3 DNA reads TGTGCCAGCAGTGAAGTCGGGGGAGCGTCTCAGCCCCAGCATTTT. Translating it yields CASSEVGGASQPQHF.

CDR3 protein: CASSLDQGAGEQFF. The CDR3 region has the DNA TGTGCCAGCAGCTTAGATCAGGGGGCCGGTGAGCAGTTCTTC. The rearrangement joins TRBV11-3 to TRBJ2-1, with TRBD1 identical over 8 bases. CDR1 is SGHNT and CDR2 is YENEEA in the germline V gene. The ends lost 0 bases at V and 9 bases at J; junction bases unmatched: 4. This CDR3 is 14 amino acids long.

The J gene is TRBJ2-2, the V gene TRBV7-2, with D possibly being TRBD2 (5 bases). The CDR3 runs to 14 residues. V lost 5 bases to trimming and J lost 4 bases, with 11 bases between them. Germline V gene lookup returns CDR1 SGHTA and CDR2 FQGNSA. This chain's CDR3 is CASSAGLSTGELFF. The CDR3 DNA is TGTGCCAGCAGCGCAGGACTTAGCACCGGGGAGCTGTTTTTT.

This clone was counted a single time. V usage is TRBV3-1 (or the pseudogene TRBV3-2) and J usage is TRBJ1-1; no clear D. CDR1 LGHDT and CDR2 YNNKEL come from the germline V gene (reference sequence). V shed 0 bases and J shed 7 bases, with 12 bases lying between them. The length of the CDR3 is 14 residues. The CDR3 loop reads CASSQDLWTGEAFF. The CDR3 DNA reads TGTGCCAGCAGCCAAGATCTTTGGACTGGTGAAGCTTTCTTT.

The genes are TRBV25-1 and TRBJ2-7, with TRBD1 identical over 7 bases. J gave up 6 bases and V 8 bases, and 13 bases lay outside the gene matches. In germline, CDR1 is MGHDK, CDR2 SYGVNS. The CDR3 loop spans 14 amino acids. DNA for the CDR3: TGTGCCAGCGACGACGGGACAGCATACTCCGAGCAGTACTTC. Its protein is CASDDGTAYSEQYF.

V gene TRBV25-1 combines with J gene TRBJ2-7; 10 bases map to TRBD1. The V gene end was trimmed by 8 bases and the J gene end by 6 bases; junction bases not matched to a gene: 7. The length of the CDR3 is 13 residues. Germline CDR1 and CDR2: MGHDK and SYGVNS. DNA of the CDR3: TGTGCCAGCGGGGACAGGGGTTTGGGCGAGCAGTACTTC. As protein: CASGDRGLGEQYF.

DNA for the CDR3: TGTGCCAGCAGCTTGGGGCCGACCTATGGCTACACCTTC. This translates into CASSLGPTYGYTF. The V gene is TRBV13, the J gene TRBJ1-2; a weak D match, TRBD1 (5 bases). Germline CDR1 and CDR2: PRHDT and FYEKMQ (reference sequence). The CDR3 extends over 13 amino acids. V lost 3 bases and J 4 bases, leaving 9 bases between the germline ends.

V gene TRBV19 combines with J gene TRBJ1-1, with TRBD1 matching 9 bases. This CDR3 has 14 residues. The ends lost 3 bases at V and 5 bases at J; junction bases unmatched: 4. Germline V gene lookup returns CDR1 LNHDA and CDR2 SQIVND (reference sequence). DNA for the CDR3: TGTGCCAGTAGTATGGGGACAGGGAGAACTGAAGCTTTCTTT. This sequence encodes CASSMGTGRTEAFF.